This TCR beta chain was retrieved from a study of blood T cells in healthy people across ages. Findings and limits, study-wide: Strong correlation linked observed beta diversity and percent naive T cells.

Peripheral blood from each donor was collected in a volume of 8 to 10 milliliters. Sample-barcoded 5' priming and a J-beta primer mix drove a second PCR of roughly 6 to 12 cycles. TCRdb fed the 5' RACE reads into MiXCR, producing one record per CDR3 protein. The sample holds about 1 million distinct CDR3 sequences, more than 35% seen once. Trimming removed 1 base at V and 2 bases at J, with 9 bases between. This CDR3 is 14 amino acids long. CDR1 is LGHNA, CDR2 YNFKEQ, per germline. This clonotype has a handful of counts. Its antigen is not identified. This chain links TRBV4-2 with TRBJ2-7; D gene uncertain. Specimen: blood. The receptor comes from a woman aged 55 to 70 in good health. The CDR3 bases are TGTGCCAGCAGCCAAGGGTACGGAGCCTACGAGCAGTACTTC. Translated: CASSQGYGAYEQYF.